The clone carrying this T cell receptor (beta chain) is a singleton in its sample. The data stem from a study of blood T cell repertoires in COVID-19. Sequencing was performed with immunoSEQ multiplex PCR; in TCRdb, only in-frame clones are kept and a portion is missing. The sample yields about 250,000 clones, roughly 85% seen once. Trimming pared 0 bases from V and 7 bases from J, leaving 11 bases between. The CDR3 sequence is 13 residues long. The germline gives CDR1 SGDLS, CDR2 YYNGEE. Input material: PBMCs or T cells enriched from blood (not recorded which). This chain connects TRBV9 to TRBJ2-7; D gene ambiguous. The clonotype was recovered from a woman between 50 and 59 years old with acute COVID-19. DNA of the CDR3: TGTGCCAGCAGCGTAGCTCTCGGTAAAGAGCAGTACTTC. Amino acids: CASSVALGKEQYF.